This is a list of T cell receptor beta chains from one sample in a study of T-cell memory formation after mild COVID-19. In TCRdb, the 5' RACE reads were re-called with MiXCR into one record per CDR3 protein. The repertoire holds hundreds of thousands of distinct CDR3 sequences, with roughly 15% as singletons. The sequenced sample consisted of PBMCs or a T cell subset sorted from them (not recorded which). All receptors come from a man between 18 and 35 years old who had mild COVID-19 (a few samples of this study predate the infection). Cell type and time point are not known. Both conserved end residues are part of each CDR3.

cdr3_aa j_call v_call
CSARVDREKGYTF TRBJ1-2 TRBV20-1
CASSTGTATTEAFF TRBJ1-1 TRBV9
CASSFNLGGYTF TRBJ1-2 TRBV7-9
CASSFVQGATEAFF TRBJ1-1 TRBV7-2
CASTWGQAHKPQHF TRBJ1-5 TRBV6-2/TRBV6-3
CASSSSGGLYNEQFF TRBJ2-1 TRBV7-9
CASSLLAGALDTQYF TRBJ2-3 TRBV7-9
CASSPQTSGGKETQYF TRBJ2-5 TRBV5-4
CASSPAQLAGAVNTGELFF TRBJ2-2 TRBV28
CASSLAGYRYTF TRBJ1-2 TRBV28
CSGSTPYTQYF TRBJ2-3 TRBV20-1
CSVSFRGRYEQYF TRBJ2-7 TRBV29-1
CASSSQVDYGYTF TRBJ1-2 TRBV7-2
CASSATGLYGYTF TRBJ1-2 TRBV6-1
CASRTGTGTNIQYF TRBJ2-4 TRBV12-3/TRBV12-4
CATSDPRTGDVEQFF TRBJ2-1 TRBV24-1
CASSITGTSTEAFF TRBJ1-1 TRBV9
CAISTQGGDTEAFF TRBJ1-1 TRBV10-3
CASSPWAGDTQYF TRBJ2-3 TRBV5-1
CASSLESGNEQFF . TRBV5-1
CASSLGGAENTGELFF TRBJ2-2 TRBV5-1
CASSVRGDSVFQGTDTQYF TRBJ2-3 TRBV9
CASSTVRLAGNIYEQYF TRBJ2-7 TRBV6-5
CASSLGPGQGAHEQYF TRBJ2-7 TRBV5-1
CASRESGGHGYTF TRBJ1-2 TRBV6-5
CATSDLEETQYF TRBJ2-5 TRBV24-1
CASSLGAGSLNEQFF TRBJ2-1 TRBV7-9
CASSFRRSGGPIETQYF TRBJ2-5 TRBV11-2
CAISESTNEQFF TRBJ2-1 TRBV10-3
CSVEVVGRAFTAGELFF TRBJ2-2 TRBV29-1
CASSPPARRTGEQYF TRBJ2-7 TRBV18
CASSLSVPSGANVLTF TRBJ2-6 TRBV7-6
CASSLERVLNEQFF TRBJ2-1 TRBV12-3/TRBV12-4
CASSFSVDYGYTF TRBJ1-2 TRBV12-3/TRBV12-4
CASSLSWRDEQFF TRBJ2-1 TRBV27
CATPEDSNQPQHF TRBJ1-5 TRBV10-1
CASSQSPGAGTGELFF TRBJ2-2 TRBV4-3
CAISDGGTIEAFF TRBJ1-1 TRBV10-3
CSVEVGDNQPQHF TRBJ1-5 TRBV29-1
CSAAGEAGGKGYNEQFF TRBJ2-1 TRBV20-1
CASSQSTMEYYYEQYF TRBJ2-7 TRBV4-2
CASSLGGTSGYNEQFF TRBJ2-1 TRBV7-2
CASSESRGNTEAFF TRBJ1-1 TRBV10-1
CASSLYGPSGNTIYF TRBJ1-3 TRBV7-8
CASSYGPNNEQFF TRBJ2-1 TRBV11-2